This T cell receptor (beta chain) was profiled in a study of T cells after yellow fever vaccination. Universal primer sites and UMIs were introduced during 5'RACE template-switching synthesis of TCR cDNA. TCRdb reanalysed the 5' RACE reads using MiXCR and keeps one entry per CDR3 protein. The sample has fewer than 450,000 distinct CDR3 sequences, 7% to 9% seen once; the top ten hold roughly a sixth. The V gene's germline CDR1 is GTSNPN and CDR2 SVGIG (reference sequence). Trimming removed 6 bases at V and 10 bases at J, with 17 bases between. The CDR3 extends over 12 amino acids. Study conclusions and caveats: The presence of abundant clonotypes contaminating from the bulk population was possible in FACS-sorted repertoires. A secondary response was less intense yet reached its peak sooner, at day 5 versus 15. Clonotype sharing between CD4 and CD8 compartments was small.

Of note for this clonotype: Its specificity is not known.

The receptor was derived from a man aged 18 to 29 who received the YFV17D yellow fever vaccine. This material consisted of PBMCs, taken around 45 days after the first yellow fever vaccination. The J gene is TRBJ2-3, the V gene TRBV30; the D is unclear. In DNA form, the CDR3 reads TGTGCCTGCTCGCCCTGGCCCCCAGCGCAGTATTTT. It is translated as CACSPWPPAQYF.